These T cell receptor beta chains were read from a single sample in a study of monozygotic twins with inflammatory bowel disease. TCRdb reprocessed the 5' RACE reads, keeping one entry per CDR3 protein, no DNA. The sample totals around 380,000 distinct CDR3 sequences. The sample consisted of blood. These receptors were collected from a human donor with ulcerative colitis or Crohn's disease, or a healthy co-twin of an affected twin (not recorded which). CDR3s include the opening cysteine and the closing phenylalanine or tryptophan.

j_call	v_call	cdr3_length	cdr3_aa
TRBJ1-1	TRBV28	14	CASSLVGSGIEAFF
TRBJ1-2	TRBV19	14	CASISQGRNYGYTF
TRBJ2-7	TRBV28	12	CASSSGQIEQYF
TRBJ1-5	TRBV28	14	CASRGTGVNQPQHF
TRBJ2-5	TRBV4-3	15	CASSQDGSRGETQYF
TRBJ2-7	TRBV7-9	15	CASSLVGPLAYEQYF
TRBJ2-5	TRBV10-3	13	CAISRTGPETQYF
TRBJ2-5	TRBV5-4	15	CASSPPGTNQETQYF
TRBJ1-2	TRBV28	16	CASSIQGSLLNYGYTF
TRBJ2-1	TRBV6-5	15	CASSYSDRGYDEQFF
TRBJ1-3	TRBV4-3	19	CASSQVFGGEKRSGNTIYF
TRBJ2-7	TRBV5-1	13	CASSIGTEYEQYF
TRBJ2-5	TRBV5-6	16	CASSFMTSGLGETQYF
TRBJ1-3	TRBV13	15	CASSFGLHSGNTIYF
TRBJ2-3	TRBV20-1	17	CSARARGQWETRDTQYF
TRBJ2-1	TRBV9	15	CASSVGSTAYNEQFF
TRBJ2-2	TRBV12-3/TRBV12-4	12	CASGWSTGELFF
TRBJ1-1	TRBV19	12	CASSRTVGEAFF
TRBJ2-7	TRBV4-3	13	CASSQVGGREQYF
TRBJ2-1	TRBV10-3	18	CAISLQGGTLSSYNEQFF
TRBJ2-6	TRBV28	18	CASRPQGSAISGANVLTF
TRBJ2-1	TRBV27	16	CASSLDVAGGNNEQFF
TRBJ1-1	TRBV20-1	14	CSARDIRGGTEAFF
TRBJ2-5	TRBV10-3	14	CAISVGGTQETQYF
TRBJ2-1	TRBV19	16	CASSIDGGASRNEQFF
TRBJ2-2	TRBV12-3/TRBV12-4	14	CASSPLADTGELFF
TRBJ2-5	TRBV20-1	15	CSARGLAGFEETQYF